These T cell receptor beta chains were read from a single sample in a study of T cell responses to AZD1222 COVID-19 vaccine. TCRdb's copy holds only in-frame clones and misses some; the assay was immunoSEQ multiplex PCR. The data show 75,000 to 100,000 clones, around 90% seen once. The sample consisted of peripheral blood, taken on day 0 of AZD1222 vaccination. All receptors come from an adult in good health. The CDR3 runs from the conserved cysteine through the conserved F or W. D genes are given only for firm matches.

d_gene: NA; v_gene: TRBV4-1; CDR3aa: CASSQITTGNYGYTF
d_gene: NA; v_gene: TRBV12-3/TRBV12-4; CDR3aa: CASSFSPLTEAFF
d_gene: NA; v_gene: TRBV27; CDR3aa: CASSLIPPSSGNTIYF
d_gene: NA; v_gene: TRBV29-1; CDR3aa: CSVTPRGGSGNTIYF
d_gene: NA; v_gene: TRBV7-2; CDR3aa: CASSSGPFSYNEQFF
d_gene: TRBD1; v_gene: TRBV5-1; CDR3aa: CASSKTGGSTSYNEQFF
d_gene: NA; v_gene: TRBV21-1; CDR3aa: CASCPRGYDNEQFF
d_gene: NA; v_gene: TRBV29-1; CDR3aa: CSVEQQGINYGYTF
d_gene: TRBD1; v_gene: TRBV6-2/TRBV6-3; CDR3aa: CASSYKQGPAGANVLTF
d_gene: TRBD2; v_gene: TRBV20-1; CDR3aa: CSASVGLAGLGTGELFF
d_gene: TRBD1; v_gene: TRBV30; CDR3aa: CAWRRQGSNYGYTF
d_gene: NA; v_gene: TRBV4-2; CDR3aa: CASSPRTDNEQFF
d_gene: NA; v_gene: TRBV3-1/TRBV3-2; CDR3aa: CASSQDLGAAQHF
d_gene: NA; v_gene: TRBV19; CDR3aa: CASSMKDGDYGYTF
d_gene: NA; v_gene: TRBV6-5; CDR3aa: CASSLSGEQYF
d_gene: NA; v_gene: TRBV12-2; CDR3aa: CASRSLPYNSTNEKLFF
d_gene: TRBD2; v_gene: TRBV6-4; CDR3aa: CASSREGLAGYTGELFF
d_gene: NA; v_gene: TRBV4-1; CDR3aa: CASSQDRWNRKEKLFF
d_gene: TRBD2; v_gene: TRBV10-3; CDR3aa: CAISRGLAGGGETQYF
d_gene: NA; v_gene: TRBV11-2; CDR3aa: CASSLDLRGNGYTF
d_gene: NA; v_gene: TRBV27; CDR3aa: CASSNGRSAQFF
d_gene: TRBD1; v_gene: TRBV7-9; CDR3aa: CASSYGQAANYGYTF
d_gene: NA; v_gene: TRBV7-9; CDR3aa: CASSPAGGALSEAFF
d_gene: TRBD2; v_gene: TRBV27; CDR3aa: CASGRGLAIDEQFF
d_gene: TRBD2; v_gene: TRBV11-3; CDR3aa: CASSSQAGAEQYF
d_gene: NA; v_gene: TRBV28; CDR3aa: CASSLVVDGNTIYF
d_gene: NA; v_gene: TRBV19; CDR3aa: CASSREYRSPLHF
d_gene: NA; v_gene: TRBV9; CDR3aa: CASSVGQLTEAFF
d_gene: NA; v_gene: TRBV28; CDR3aa: CASSRAGRETQYF
d_gene: TRBD1; v_gene: TRBV4-1; CDR3aa: CASSQGGTANEKLFF
d_gene: NA; v_gene: TRBV12-1; CDR3aa: CANKARANEQFF
d_gene: TRBD1; v_gene: TRBV5-1; CDR3aa: CASSSTGADQPQHF
d_gene: TRBD2; v_gene: TRBV19; CDR3aa: CASSNSGSMGETQYF
d_gene: NA; v_gene: TRBV6-1; CDR3aa: CASSDIYEQYF
d_gene: NA; v_gene: TRBV5-5; CDR3aa: CASSFPRVNEQFF
d_gene: TRBD2; v_gene: TRBV5-1; CDR3aa: CASSWTSGNNEQFF
d_gene: NA; v_gene: TRBV6-4; CDR3aa: CASSETGRRADSYTF
d_gene: TRBD2; v_gene: TRBV10-3; CDR3aa: CAISESGGLTDTQYF
d_gene: NA; v_gene: TRBV11-1; CDR3aa: CASSLNLPGDGYTF
d_gene: NA; v_gene: TRBV27; CDR3aa: CASSLRRMVYEQYF
d_gene: NA; v_gene: TRBV4-2; CDR3aa: CASSQNSGAGSNYGYTF
d_gene: NA; v_gene: TRBV19; CDR3aa: CASRVQGWGGELFF
d_gene: NA; v_gene: TRBV11-2; CDR3aa: CASSSRGGYTF
d_gene: NA; v_gene: TRBV5-1; CDR3aa: CASSWDILNTEAFF
d_gene: NA; v_gene: TRBV6-5; CDR3aa: CASSTSRGYNEKLFF
d_gene: NA; v_gene: TRBV3-1/TRBV3-2; CDR3aa: CASSSWENTIYF
d_gene: NA; v_gene: TRBV9; CDR3aa: CASSVGQLGNTIYF
d_gene: NA; v_gene: TRBV10-3; CDR3aa: CAISVRSQSYNSPLHF
d_gene: NA; v_gene: TRBV3-1/TRBV3-2; CDR3aa: CASSQPGVPEAFF
d_gene: TRBD1; v_gene: TRBV10-3; CDR3aa: CAIRTDRDEQFF
d_gene: NA; v_gene: TRBV27; CDR3aa: CASSLVGRSSPFYNEQFF
d_gene: NA; v_gene: TRBV27; CDR3aa: CASSPGTSGSTGYTF
d_gene: TRBD2; v_gene: TRBV2; CDR3aa: CASSRLAGGYYNEQFF
d_gene: NA; v_gene: TRBV7-3; CDR3aa: CASSLSAETGNTIYF
d_gene: NA; v_gene: TRBV27; CDR3aa: CASRTSQETQYF
d_gene: NA; v_gene: TRBV4-2; CDR3aa: CASSQDKHTGELFF
d_gene: NA; v_gene: TRBV7-9; CDR3aa: CASTPPANTGELFF
d_gene: NA; v_gene: TRBV7-2; CDR3aa: CASSLDQGNQPQHF
d_gene: NA; v_gene: TRBV19; CDR3aa: CASSIRQGSYEQYF
d_gene: TRBD1; v_gene: TRBV7-9; CDR3aa: CASSLRTGPPRTEAFF